This entry lists 2 T cell receptor beta chains sequenced from one sample in a study of cytomegalovirus exposure and HLA in healthy donors. The PCR was carried out with 60 Vbeta primers and 13 Jbeta primers. Data came from immunoSEQ multiplex PCR; TCRdb stores just in-frame clones and leaves some out. This table has around 150,000 clones, over 65% appearing once. The sequenced material came from PBMCs. These receptors originate from a female donor in good health and CMV-seropositive.

V gene TRBV5-4 combines with J gene TRBJ2-1; possibly TRBD2 for D (6 bases). Germline-derived CDR1 and CDR2 are SGHNT and YYREEE (reference sequence). The CDR3 loop spans 15 amino acids. Between the trimmed V and J ends, which lost 1 base and 2 bases, there was a span of 10 bases. Here the CDR3 reads CASSLSSSAYNEQFF. For the CDR3, the DNA is TGTGCCAGCAGCTTGAGTTCTAGCGCCTACAATGAGCAGTTCTTC.

The chain recombines TRBV6-6 with TRBJ1-5, with TRBD1 matching over 10 bases. The ends lost 8 bases at V and 6 bases at J; junction bases unmatched: 4. The germline V gene has CDR1 MNHNY and CDR2 SVGAGI (reference sequence). The CDR3 spans 13 residues. CDR3 in amino acids: CASAGTGVQPQHF. In DNA form, the CDR3 reads TGTGCCAGCGCGGGGACAGGGGTTCAGCCCCAGCATTTT.